This T cell receptor beta chain was documented in a study of shared clonotypes between healthy human individuals (dated by TCRdb to about 2020). Regarding the research as a whole: The cohort included a few men and a couple of women between 18 and 49 years of age. To estimate repertoire size and how much clonotypes are shared between individuals, the study performed deep sequencing of blood TCR repertoires from about five healthy adults. Libraries were prepared and TCR repertoires were sequenced by different laboratories using diverse techniques, in order to increase sequencing depth and limit assay-specific biases. Leukapheresis yielded between about 0.85 and 9 billion PBMCs per donor. Paper-wide results and their limitations: Sampling was restricted to blood, and TCR repertoires in tissue are likely to differ from TCR repertoires in blood. The small number of donors limited the genetic and exposure-history diversity represented. Based on pairwise subsampling, the degree of clonotype sharing among donors was expected to be affected by sequencing depth.

Using the deep immunoSEQ assay, multiplex PCR amplified TCR CDR3 regions from genomic DNA. Extracted genomic DNA from each cell subset was spread evenly across all wells of several immunoSEQ 96-well plates, with each plate serving as a replicate. Each replicate PCR for unsorted PBMC received 250 to 300 ng genomic DNA, equal to approximately 29,000 T cell genomes. Ten immunoSEQ deep assay plates were used to sequence unsorted PBMC genomic DNA. Purified libraries were quantified with a Qubit 3.0 fluorometer, sized on a Bioanalyzer 2100, and re-quantified with the KAPA Library Quantification kit. Each immunoSEQ 96-well plate was sequenced on its own single-read 150-cycle Illumina NextSeq 550 flow cell. The published analysis was carried out like this. The immunoSEQ output contained only junctional sequences without quality scores, so filtering could not match that applied to full-length reads. Sequences were annotated with PyIR, a Python wrapper for IgBLAST v1.9, and V/J genes and CDR3 were assigned using IMGT germline references. Any read was removed if the V/J assignment was weak (E-value above 1e-6), the CDR3 was missing, or the read contained stop codons, out-of-frame junctions, or ambiguous translated residues. A V3J clonotype was defined by an identical inferred V gene, J gene, and CDR3 amino acid sequence. Percentage overlap between repertoires was computed as shared unique clonotypes divided by the size of the smaller repertoire. RTK rarefaction, the Chao1 estimator, and Recon v2.1 estimates of unobserved clonotypes were used to assess repertoire richness. This immuneACCESS table, as held by TCRdb, lists in-frame sequences with V and J called but not all clones. Of the missing ones, under half trace to an unresolved V gene in checked studies; the others have no known cause. V and J calls and clone size are given by that table; D and trimming were obtained from the DNA. Across this sample there are fewer than 650,000 clones, with around 77% seen only once. The ten largest clones take up around 12% of the sample.

CDR1 GTSNPN and CDR2 SVGIG are derived from the germline V gene (reference sequence). Reading from cysteine to phenylalanine, the CDR3 counts 12 amino acids. The CDR3 DNA has 36 bases and is translated from base 1. Healthy HIV-negative adults with no recently reported acute infections or vaccinations were included as donors. Only Caucasian adults living in Nashville, Tennessee, USA were represented among the donors. For unsorted samples, approximately 84 million PBMCs were counted, and genomic DNA was extracted using the QIAamp DNA Blood Mini kit. Blood was obtained by leukapheresis, after which PBMCs were separated by Ficoll-Histopaque density gradient centrifugation and cryopreserved in liquid nitrogen vapor phase. As for this clone: Its antigen remains unidentified. Base qualities are not at hand, and no much larger clone is one base apart.

This receptor was identified in a woman in her thirties or forties in good health. Some clones in this sample may be carry-over from other donors' samples. The sequence links TRBV30 to TRBJ1-1, and 7 bases in between align with TRBD1. Sequencing was carried out using PBMCs. This receptor carries the CDR3 CALARGGVEAFF. The bases read TGTGCTTTAGCGAGAGGGGGCGTTGAAGCTTTCTTT.